This T cell receptor (beta chain) was documented in a study of blood T cell repertoires in COVID-19. The overall study: Acute-phase and convalescent COVID-19 samples originated in the United States, Italy and Spain.

In this sample, this clone turned up once. This sample includes further DNA sequences coding for the same CDR3. The V gene's germline CDR1 is MDHEN and CDR2 SYDVKM. V lost 4 bases and J lost 4, with 4 bases in between. This CDR3 region has 11 residues. The assay was immunoSEQ multiplex PCR, and TCRdb's table has in-frame clones only and misses some. In the table there are about 220,000 clones, around 84% of which are singletons. This sequence originates from a human donor in a cohort sampled during active COVID-19. Specimen: peripheral blood. The chain carries TRBV28 and TRBJ1-2, with D uncertain. DNA of the CDR3: TGTGCCAGCAGTTCCCGCTATGGCTACACCTTC. Protein product: CASSSRYGYTF.